This T cell receptor (beta chain) originates from a study of blood T cell repertoires in COVID-19. Using immunoSEQ multiplex PCR, the repertoire was profiled, and TCRdb retains in-frame clones only, with some absent. The sample includes 250,000 to 300,000 clones, around 80% of them seen just once. Those who participated ranged in age from about 18 to 89 years and resided in about two dozen US areas. Participants' reported clinical history set cohort assignment. The CDR3 sequence is 15 residues long. This TCR derives from a man under 40 with acute COVID-19. The V and J genes are TRBV21-1 and TRBJ1-4; whether TRBD1, the table's D call, matches the DNA was not checked. TRBV21-1 is a pseudogene segment. Sequenced input: PBMCs or T cells enriched from blood (not recorded which). In nucleotides, the CDR3 is TGTGCCAGCAGTTTTCTAGGGGGCCTTAATGAAAAACTGTTTTTT. This codes for CASSFLGGLNEKLFF.